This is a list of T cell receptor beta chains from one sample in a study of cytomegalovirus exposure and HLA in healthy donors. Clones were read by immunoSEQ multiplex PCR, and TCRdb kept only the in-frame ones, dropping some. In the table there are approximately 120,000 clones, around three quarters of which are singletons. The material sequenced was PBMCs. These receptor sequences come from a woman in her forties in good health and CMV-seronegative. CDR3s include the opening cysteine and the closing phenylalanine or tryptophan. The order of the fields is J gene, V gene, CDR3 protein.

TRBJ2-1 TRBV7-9 CASSASFRGRAWYNEQFF
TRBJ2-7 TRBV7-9 CSSSLALGAYEQYF
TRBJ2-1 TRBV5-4 CASSSHPRDTKTHNEQFF
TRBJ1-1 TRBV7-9 CASSFARDRVSTEAFF
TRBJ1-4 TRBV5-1 CASSLELAATNEKLFF
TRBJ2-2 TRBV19 CASSIMGGLTGELFF
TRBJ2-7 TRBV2 CARGGGTYEQYF
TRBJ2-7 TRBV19 CASSGGGQRDSEQYF
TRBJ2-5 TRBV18 CASSATGRETQYF
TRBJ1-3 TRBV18 CASSRQNNGNTIYF
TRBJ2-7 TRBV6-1 CASSETGVSYEQYF
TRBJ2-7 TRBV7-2 CASSMTSGRVDEQYF
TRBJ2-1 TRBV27 CASSFVTSGYNEQFF
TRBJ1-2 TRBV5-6 CASSLAGTGSGGYTF
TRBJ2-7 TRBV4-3 CASSLDTSGFYEQYF
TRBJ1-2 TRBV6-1 CASSEQRHYYGYTF
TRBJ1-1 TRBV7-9 CASSRTGEGTEAFF
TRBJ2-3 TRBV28 CASSVNLRDTQYF
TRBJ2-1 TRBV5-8 CASSLDSYNEQFF
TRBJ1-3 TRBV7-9 CASSGATGSGNTIYF
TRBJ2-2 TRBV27 CASSLGLAGANTGELFF
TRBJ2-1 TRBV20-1 CSVGQDNEQFF
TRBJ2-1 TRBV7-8 CASSSGLWSSYNEQFF
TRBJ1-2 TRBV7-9 CASSRPPDRTIGYTF
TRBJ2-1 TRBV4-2 CASSQDSGSGEQFF
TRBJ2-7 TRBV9 CASSLRRGTGLLEQYF
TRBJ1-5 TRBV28 CASSLDRATQPQHF
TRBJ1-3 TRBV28 CASNGGTAGNTIYF
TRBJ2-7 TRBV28 CASSPPGGGINYEQYF
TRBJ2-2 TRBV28 CASSYIAGGTGELFF
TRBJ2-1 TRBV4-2 CASSPWGGWVGYEQFF
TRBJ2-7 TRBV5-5 CASSFFSGDGEQYF